This T cell receptor (beta chain) came from a study of CD8+CD57+ T cells in acquired aplastic anemia. Trimming removed 5 bases from V and 11 bases from J; junction bases left unmatched: 13. Germline V gives CDR1 SGHNT, CDR2 YENEEA. CDR3 length equals 14 residues. TCR beta VDJ and CDR3 were profiled, and genomic DNA was the template. TCRdb passed the reads through MiXCR, listing each CDR3 protein once. The table has 450,000 to 550,000 distinct CDR3 sequences, less than 35% seen once. This clonotype has just one count. CD8+CD57+ cell expansion, shown by flow cytometry, had occurred in the patients selected for sequencing. All patients had severe acquired aplastic anemia.

The V and J genes are TRBV11-3 and TRBJ2-3, with 7 bases matching TRBD1. This receptor was taken from a human donor with aplastic anemia. Sequencing input: sorted CD4+, CD8+, or CD8+CD57+ T cells (not recorded which) from PBMCs. CDR3 region: CASSRTGPCNEQYF. The CDR3 nucleotides read TGTGCCAGCAGCAGGACAGGCCCCTGCAATGAGCAGTATTTT.